These 11 T cell receptor beta chains were sequenced from one sample in a study of blood T cell repertoires in COVID-19. Only in-frame clones appear in the TCRdb table, and some are missing; sequencing was by immunoSEQ multiplex PCR. Here the sample spans 300,000 or so clones, approximately 90% being singletons. The sample comprised peripheral blood. The receptors stem from a woman aged 40 to 55 with acute or convalescent COVID-19.

The chain joins TRBV13 to TRBJ1-6, with D maybe TRBD1 (6 bases). Trimming took 0 bases from V and 7 from J, leaving 13 bases between them. The CDR3 contains 16 residues. Germline assignment: CDR1 PRHDT and CDR2 FYEKMQ (reference sequence). The CDR3 DNA reads as TGTGCCAGCAGCTTAGGTGGGGGCCCTCGAAATTCACCCCTCCACTTT. Its translation is CASSLGGGPRNSPLHF.

The chain couples TRBV6-9 to TRBJ2-7, with TRBD1 matching over 10 bases. This CDR3 has 14 amino acids. Germline values: CDR1 MNHGY, CDR2 SVAAGI. V was clipped by 3 bases and J by 7 bases; unmatched bases: 6. CDR3 residues: CASSYPSDRGEQYV. The CDR3 bases are TGTGCCAGCAGTTACCCTTCGGACAGGGGGGAGCAGTACGTC.

This clone was found once. The chain employs TRBV3-1 (or the pseudogene TRBV3-2) and TRBJ2-1; 11 positions match TRBD2. The CDR3 extends over 15 amino acids. Germline V CDR1 and CDR2: LGHDT, YNNKEL (reference sequence). J gave up 8 bases and V 3 bases, and 6 bases lay outside the gene matches. CDR3 coding DNA: TGTGCCAGCAGCCATCGGACTAGCGGGCCTTATGAGCAGTTCTTC. Amino acid sequence: CASSHRTSGPYEQFF.

Only one count was recorded for this clone. The genes are TRBV6-1 and TRBJ2-6; D might be TRBD2 (6 bases). Trimming cost V 4 bases and J 0 bases, with 16 bases left between them. Germline V gene lookup returns CDR1 MNHNS and CDR2 SASEGT. The CDR3 spans 18 residues. The CDR3 nucleotides are TGTGCCAGCAGTGCCCTCGGGGGAATCCCCTCTGGGGCCAACGTCCTGACTTTC. Encoded protein: CASSALGGIPSGANVLTF.

The genes are TRBV9 and TRBJ1-2; TRBD1 aligns across 7 bases. The CDR3 totals 16 residues. CDR1 SGDLS and CDR2 YYNGEE come from the germline V gene. The V gene end was trimmed by 6 bases and the J gene end by 6 bases; junction bases not matched to a gene: 17. DNA of the CDR3: TGTGCCAGCACCCCGGGACAGAGCTACTCTCCCAATGGCTACACCTTC. Translating gives CASTPGQSYSPNGYTF.

CDR3 bases: TGTGCCAGCAGCTCTTCACCGGGGGGACAGGGCCATCAGCCCCAGCATTTT. This codes for CASSSSPGGQGHQPQHF. This sequence joins TRBV21-1 and TRBJ1-5; whether TRBD1, the table's D call, matches the DNA was not checked. TRBV21-1 is a listed pseudogene. There are 17 residues in the CDR3.

The V and J genes are TRBV7-8 and TRBJ2-1, with 8 nucleotides matching TRBD1. The CDR3 is 16 amino acids. J lost 6 bases, V lost 1 base, and 8 bases had no gene match. Per the germline V gene, CDR1 is SGHVS and CDR2 is FQNEAQ. The CDR3 reads CASSLVGNRGVNEQFF. In nucleotides, the CDR3 is TGTGCCAGCAGCTTAGTTGGTAACAGGGGGGTCAATGAGCAGTTCTTC. Looking up the rest from reference TRBV7-8 and TRBJ2-1 gives the full variable domain: GAGVSQSPRYKVAKRGQDVALRCDPISGHVSLFWYQQALGQGPEFLTYFQNEAQLDKSGLPSDRFFAERPEGSVSTLKIQRTQQEDSAVYLCASSLVGNRGVNEQFFGPGTRLTVL.

The chain uses TRBV7-2 and TRBJ1-2; the D gene is possibly TRBD1 (6 bases). Deletions cut 1 base from V and 0 bases from J, with 15 bases between. This CDR3 region has 17 residues. From germline, CDR1 is SGHTA and CDR2 FQGNSA. The CDR3 is CASSLVTTGPANYGYTF. The CDR3 DNA reads as TGTGCCAGCAGCTTAGTGACCACAGGGCCAGCTAACTATGGCTACACCTTC.

This clone was detected once. The rearrangement uses TRBV2 and TRBJ2-3; TRBD1 matches at 8 bases. The germline CDR1 and CDR2 sequences are SNHLY and FYNNEI. The CDR3 runs to 15 residues. Unmatched junction bases numbered 3, after V lost 2 bases and J lost 2 bases. The CDR3: CASSETGGYTDTQYF. CDR3 bases: TGTGCCAGCAGTGAAACAGGGGGGTACACAGATACGCAGTATTTT.

The chain uses TRBV2 and TRBJ2-5; 12 positions match TRBD2. The germline gives CDR1 SNHLY, CDR2 FYNNEI. The CDR3 runs 15 residues. The V and J ends lost 7 bases and 2 bases, in that order; junction bases with no gene match: 5. In DNA, the CDR3 is TGTGCCAGCATGAAGACTAGCGGGGGACAAGAGACCCAGTACTTC. Translating it yields CASMKTSGGQETQYF.

The V gene is TRBV30, the J gene TRBJ2-2, with D uncertain. Germline loops: CDR1 GTSNPN, CDR2 SVGIG (reference sequence). This CDR3 region has 13 residues. V was cut by 6 bases and J by 0 bases, with 8 bases left in between. This CDR3 is CACLRTNTGELFF. The CDR3 DNA is TGTGCCTGCTTGAGAACGAACACCGGGGAGCTGTTTTTT.